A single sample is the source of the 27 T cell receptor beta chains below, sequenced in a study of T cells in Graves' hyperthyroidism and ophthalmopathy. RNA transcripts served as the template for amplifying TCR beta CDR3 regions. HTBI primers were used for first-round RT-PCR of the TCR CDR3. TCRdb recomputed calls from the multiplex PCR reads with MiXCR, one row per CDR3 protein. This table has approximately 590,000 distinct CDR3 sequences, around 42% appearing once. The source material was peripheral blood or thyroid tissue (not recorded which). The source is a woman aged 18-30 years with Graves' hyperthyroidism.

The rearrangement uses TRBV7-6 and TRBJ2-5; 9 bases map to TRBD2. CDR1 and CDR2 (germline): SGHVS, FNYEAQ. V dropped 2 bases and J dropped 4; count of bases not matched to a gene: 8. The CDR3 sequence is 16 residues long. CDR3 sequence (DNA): TGTGCCAGCAGCTTAAGTCAGCCTAGCGGGATAGAGACCCAGTACTTC. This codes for CASSLSQPSGIETQYF.

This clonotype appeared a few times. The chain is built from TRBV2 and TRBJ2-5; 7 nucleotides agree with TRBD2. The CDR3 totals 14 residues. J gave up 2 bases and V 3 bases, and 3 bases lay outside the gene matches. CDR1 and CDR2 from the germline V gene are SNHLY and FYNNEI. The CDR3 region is CASSERELQETQYF. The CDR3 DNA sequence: TGTGCCAGCAGTGAGCGGGAGTTACAAGAGACCCAGTACTTC.

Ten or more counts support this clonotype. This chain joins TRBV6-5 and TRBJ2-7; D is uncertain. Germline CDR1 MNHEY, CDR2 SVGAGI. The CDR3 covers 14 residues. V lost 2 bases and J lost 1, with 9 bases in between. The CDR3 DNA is TGTGCCAGCAGTTACAACGGCCGATCCTACGAGCAGTACTTC. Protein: CASSYNGRSYEQYF.

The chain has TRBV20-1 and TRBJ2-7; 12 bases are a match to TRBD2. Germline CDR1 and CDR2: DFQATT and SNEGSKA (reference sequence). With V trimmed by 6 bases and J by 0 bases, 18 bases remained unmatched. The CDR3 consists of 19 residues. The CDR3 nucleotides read TGCAGTGCCATCACCGTACTAGCGGGAGGCGGGCTTCCCTCCTACGAGCAGTACTTC. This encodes CSAITVLAGGGLPSYEQYF.

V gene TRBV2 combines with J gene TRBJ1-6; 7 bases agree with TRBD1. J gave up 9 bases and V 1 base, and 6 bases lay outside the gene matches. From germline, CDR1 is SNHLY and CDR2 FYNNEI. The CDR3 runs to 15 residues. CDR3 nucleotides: TGTGCCAGCAGTGAAGTACAGGGGCTTGCTTCACCCCTCCACTTT. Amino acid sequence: CASSEVQGLASPLHF. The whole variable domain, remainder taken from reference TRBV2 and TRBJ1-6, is EPEVTQTPSHQVTQMGQEVILRCVPISNHLYFYWYRQILGQKVEFLVSFYNNEISEKSEIFDDQFSVERPDGSNFTLKIRSTKLEDSAMYFCASSEVQGLASPLHFGNGTRLTVT.

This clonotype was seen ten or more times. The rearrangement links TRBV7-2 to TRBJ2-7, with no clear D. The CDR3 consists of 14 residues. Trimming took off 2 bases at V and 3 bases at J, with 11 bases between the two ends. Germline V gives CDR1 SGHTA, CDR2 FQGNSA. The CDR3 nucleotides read TGTGCCAGCAGCTTATCCAGAGAGGACTACGAGCAGTACTTC. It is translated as CASSLSREDYEQYF.

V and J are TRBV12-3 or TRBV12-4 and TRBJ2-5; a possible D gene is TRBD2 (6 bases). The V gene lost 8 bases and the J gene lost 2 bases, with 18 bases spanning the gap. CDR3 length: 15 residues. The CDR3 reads CASSRRRGEQETQYF. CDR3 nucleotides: TGTGCCAGCTCGCGTAGGAGGGGTGAGCAAGAGACCCAGTACTTC.

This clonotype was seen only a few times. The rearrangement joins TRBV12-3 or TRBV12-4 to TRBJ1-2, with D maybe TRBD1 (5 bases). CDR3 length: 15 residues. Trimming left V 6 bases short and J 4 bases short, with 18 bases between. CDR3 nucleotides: TGTGCCAGCAGCCTCAGGGACGCACCCATCTATGGCTACACCTTC. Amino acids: CASSLRDAPIYGYTF.

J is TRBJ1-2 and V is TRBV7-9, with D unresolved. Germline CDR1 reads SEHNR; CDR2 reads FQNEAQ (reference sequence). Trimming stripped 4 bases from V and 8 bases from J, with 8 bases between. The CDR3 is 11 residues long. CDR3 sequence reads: CASSWFEGYTF. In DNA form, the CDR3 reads TGTGCCAGCAGCTGGTTCGAGGGCTACACCTTC.

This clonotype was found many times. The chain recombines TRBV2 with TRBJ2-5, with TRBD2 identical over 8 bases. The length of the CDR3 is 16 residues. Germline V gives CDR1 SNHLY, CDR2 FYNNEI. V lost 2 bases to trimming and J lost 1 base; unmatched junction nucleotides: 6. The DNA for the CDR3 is TGTGCCAGCAGTGAACTAGCGGGTTGGGGCCAAGAGACCCAGTACTTC. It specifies CASSELAGWGQETQYF.

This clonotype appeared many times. The CDR3 DNA follows: TGTGCCATCAGGGACAGGGAAGGCGAAAAACTGTTTTTT. Translated, it gives CAIRDREGEKLFF. J is TRBJ1-4 and V is TRBV10-3, with 8 bases fitting TRBD1. The CDR3 contains 13 residues. J gave up 8 bases and V 6 bases, and 5 bases lay outside the gene matches. The germline CDR1 and CDR2 sequences are ENHRY and SYGVKD.

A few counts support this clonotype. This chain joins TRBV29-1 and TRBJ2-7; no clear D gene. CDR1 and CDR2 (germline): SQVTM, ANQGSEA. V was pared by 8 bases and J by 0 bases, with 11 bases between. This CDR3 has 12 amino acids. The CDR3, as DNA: TGCAGCTTGGGTGCGGACTCCTACGAGCAGTACTTC. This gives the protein CSLGADSYEQYF.

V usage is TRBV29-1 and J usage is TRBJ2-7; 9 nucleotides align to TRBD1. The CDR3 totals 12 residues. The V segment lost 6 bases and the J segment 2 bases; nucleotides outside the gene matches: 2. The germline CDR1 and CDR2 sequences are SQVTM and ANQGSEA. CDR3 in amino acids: CSVGTGPYEQYF. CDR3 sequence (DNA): TGCAGCGTCGGGACAGGGCCCTACGAGCAGTACTTC.

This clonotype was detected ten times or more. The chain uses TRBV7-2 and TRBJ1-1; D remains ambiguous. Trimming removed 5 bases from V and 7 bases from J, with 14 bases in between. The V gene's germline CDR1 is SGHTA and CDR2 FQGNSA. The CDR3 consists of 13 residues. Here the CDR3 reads CASSPYQTIEAFF. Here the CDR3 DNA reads TGTGCCAGCAGCCCGTACCAGACGATTGAAGCTTTCTTT.

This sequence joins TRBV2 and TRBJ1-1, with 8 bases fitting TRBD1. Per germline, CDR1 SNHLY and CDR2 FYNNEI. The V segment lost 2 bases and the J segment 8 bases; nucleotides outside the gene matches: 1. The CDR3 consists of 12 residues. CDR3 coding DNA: TGTGCCAGCAGTGAACGGGACAGGGAAGCTTTCTTT. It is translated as CASSERDREAFF.

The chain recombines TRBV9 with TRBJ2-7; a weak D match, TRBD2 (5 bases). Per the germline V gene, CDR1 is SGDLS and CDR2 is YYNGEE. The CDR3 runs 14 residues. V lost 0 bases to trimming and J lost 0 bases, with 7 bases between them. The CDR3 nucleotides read TGTGCCAGCAGCGTAGCGGGGATCTCCTACGAGCAGTACTTC. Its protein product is CASSVAGISYEQYF.

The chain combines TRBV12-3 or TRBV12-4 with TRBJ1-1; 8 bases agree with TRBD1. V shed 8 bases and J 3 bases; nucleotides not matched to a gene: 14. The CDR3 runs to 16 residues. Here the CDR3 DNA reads TGTGCCAGCCCCGGGCACAGGGGGTCTATGGACACTGAAGCTTTCTTT. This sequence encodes CASPGHRGSMDTEAFF.

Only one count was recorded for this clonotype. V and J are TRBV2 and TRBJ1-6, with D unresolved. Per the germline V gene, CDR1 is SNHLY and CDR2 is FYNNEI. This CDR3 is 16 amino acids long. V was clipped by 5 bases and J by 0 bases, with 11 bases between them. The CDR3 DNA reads TGTGCCAGCAGTTTCTACCGCAGCTCCTATAATTCACCCCTCCACTTT. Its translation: CASSFYRSSYNSPLHF.

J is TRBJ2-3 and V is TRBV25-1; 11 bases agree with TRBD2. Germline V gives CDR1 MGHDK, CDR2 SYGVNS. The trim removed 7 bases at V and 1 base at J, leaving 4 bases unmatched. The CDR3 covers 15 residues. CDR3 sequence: CASTVGLAGTDTQYF. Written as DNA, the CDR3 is TGTGCCAGCACCGTGGGACTAGCGGGCACAGATACGCAGTATTTT.

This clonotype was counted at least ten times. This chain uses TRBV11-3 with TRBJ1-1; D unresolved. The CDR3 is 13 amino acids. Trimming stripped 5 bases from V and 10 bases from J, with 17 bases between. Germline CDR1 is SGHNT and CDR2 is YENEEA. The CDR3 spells CASSPRASDGAFF. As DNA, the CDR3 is TGTGCCAGCAGCCCTCGTGCGTCCGACGGAGCTTTCTTT.

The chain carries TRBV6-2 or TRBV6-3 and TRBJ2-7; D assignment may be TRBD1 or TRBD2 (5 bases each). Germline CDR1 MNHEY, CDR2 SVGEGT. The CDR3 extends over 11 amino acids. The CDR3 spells CAHRDDYEQYF. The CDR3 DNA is TGTGCTCACCGGGACGACTACGAGCAGTACTTC.

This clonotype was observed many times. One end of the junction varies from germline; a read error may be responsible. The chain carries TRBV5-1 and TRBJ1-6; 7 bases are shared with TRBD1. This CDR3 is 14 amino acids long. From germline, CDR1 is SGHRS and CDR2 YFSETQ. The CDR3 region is CASSLTGSNSPLHF. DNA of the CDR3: TGTGCCAGCAGCTTGACAGGGAGCAATTCACCCCTCCACTTT.

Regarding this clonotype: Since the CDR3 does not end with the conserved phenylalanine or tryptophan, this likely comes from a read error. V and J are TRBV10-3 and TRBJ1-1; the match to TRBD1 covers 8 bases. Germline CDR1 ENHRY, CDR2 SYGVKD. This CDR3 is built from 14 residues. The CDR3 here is CASSSDRVNTEAFL. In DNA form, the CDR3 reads TGTGCCAGCAGTTCGGACAGGGTGAACACTGAAGCTTTCCTT.

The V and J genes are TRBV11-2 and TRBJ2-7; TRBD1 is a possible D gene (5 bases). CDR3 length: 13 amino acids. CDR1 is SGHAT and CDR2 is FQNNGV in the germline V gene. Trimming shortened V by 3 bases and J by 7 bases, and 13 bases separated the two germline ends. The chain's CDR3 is CASSFGRGNEQYF. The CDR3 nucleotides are TGTGCCAGCAGCTTTGGTAGGGGCAATGAGCAGTACTTC.

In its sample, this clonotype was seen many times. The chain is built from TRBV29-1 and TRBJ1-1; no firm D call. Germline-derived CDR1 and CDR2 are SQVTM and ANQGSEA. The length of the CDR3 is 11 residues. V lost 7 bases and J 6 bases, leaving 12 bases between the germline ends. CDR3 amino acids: CSAEVGSEAFF. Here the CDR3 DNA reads TGCAGCGCCGAGGTTGGGTCTGAAGCTTTCTTT.

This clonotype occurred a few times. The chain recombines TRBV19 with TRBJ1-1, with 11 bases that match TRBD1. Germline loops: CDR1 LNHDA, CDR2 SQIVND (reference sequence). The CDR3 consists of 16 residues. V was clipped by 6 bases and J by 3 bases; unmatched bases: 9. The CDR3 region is CASSRRTGGHYTEAFF. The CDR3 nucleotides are TGTGCCAGTAGCCGAAGGACAGGGGGCCACTACACTGAAGCTTTCTTT.

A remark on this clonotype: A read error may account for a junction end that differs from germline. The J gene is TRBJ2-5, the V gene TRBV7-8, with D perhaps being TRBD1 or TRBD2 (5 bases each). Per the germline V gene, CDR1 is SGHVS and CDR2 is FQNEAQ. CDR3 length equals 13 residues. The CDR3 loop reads CASSRDPQEAQYF. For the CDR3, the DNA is TGTGCCAGCAGCAGGGACCCCCAAGAGGCCCAGTACTTC.